The 13 T cell receptor beta chains below all came from one sample that was sequenced in a study of OX40 agonist ivuxolimab in advanced cancers. Method: immunoSEQ multiplex PCR; TCRdb's copy keeps in-frame clones and lacks some. Found here are roughly 73,000 clones, roughly 90% of them singletons; the top ten hold around 2.4%. The sample here was CD4+ or CD8+ T cells sorted from blood, taken in a trial of the OX40 agonist ivuxolimab. These receptors originate from an adult with an advanced solid tumor such as melanoma, head and neck, liver or kidney cancer.

The chain combines TRBV30 with TRBJ2-7; 9 nucleotides align to TRBD1. Losses at the gene ends were 5 bases for V and 7 bases for J; bases not matched to a gene: 3. The CDR3 covers 11 residues. CDR1 and CDR2 (germline): GTSNPN, SVGIG (reference sequence). The CDR3 is CAWSTGGEQYF. DNA of the CDR3: TGTGCCTGGTCGACAGGGGGAGAGCAGTACTTC. The full variable domain, its missing parts supplied by reference TRBV30 and TRBJ2-7, is SQTIHQWPATLVQPVGSPLSLECTVEGTSNPNLYWYRQAAGRGLQLLFYSVGIGQISSEVPQNLSASRPQDRQFILSSKKLLLSDSGFYLCAWSTGGEQYFGPGTRLTVT.

V usage is TRBV29-1 and J usage is TRBJ2-7; TRBD1 agrees at 9 bases. In germline, CDR1 is SQVTM, CDR2 ANQGSEA. The CDR3 length is 13 residues. The V and J ends lost 6 bases and 3 bases, in that order; junction bases with no gene match: 6. CDR3 nucleotide sequence: TGCAGCGTGGGACAGGGTATTCTCTACGAGCAGTACTTC. It codes for CSVGQGILYEQYF.

The genes are TRBV6-5 and TRBJ1-2, with D maybe TRBD1 (5 bases). The CDR3 is made up of 14 amino acids. V was pared by 3 bases and J by 2 bases, with 10 bases between. The germline CDR1 and CDR2 sequences are MNHEY and SVGAGI. The CDR3 loop reads CASSYGTSNYGYTF. The CDR3 DNA reads TGTGCCAGCAGTTATGGGACGTCCAACTATGGCTACACCTTC.

The J gene is TRBJ1-3, the V gene TRBV2; possible D gene TRBD1, 5 bases. This CDR3 is 15 amino acids long. Germline V CDR1 and CDR2: SNHLY, FYNNEI. Trimming removed 4 bases from V and 0 bases from J, with 10 bases in between. The chain's CDR3 is CASSGGGASGNTIYF. CDR3 DNA sequence: TGTGCCAGCAGTGGGGGAGGGGCCTCTGGAAACACCATATATTTT.

This chain links TRBV10-1 with TRBJ2-7; 8 bases align to TRBD2. V gave up 3 bases and J gave up 2 bases; unmatched junction bases: 3. Germline V gene sequence: CDR1 WNHNN, CDR2 SYGVQD (reference sequence). The CDR3 has 14 amino acids. CDR3 loop: CASSDLRGAYEQYF. CDR3 DNA sequence: TGCGCCAGCAGTGATTTGCGGGGGGCCTACGAGCAGTACTTC.

This clone was counted a few times. The rearrangement uses TRBV4-1 and TRBJ1-5; D is undetermined. The CDR3 runs 16 residues. Trimming removed 5 bases at V and 0 bases at J, with 14 bases between. CDR1 is MGHRA and CDR2 is YSYEKL in the germline V gene. The CDR3 nucleotides read TGCGCCAGCAGCGAAATAGGAGCTTATAGCAATCAGCCCCAGCATTTT. It translates to CASSEIGAYSNQPQHF.

On this clone itself: Different DNA sequences within this sample yield the same CDR3. The rearrangement links TRBV11-2 to TRBJ2-1, with D unresolved. CDR3 size: 13 residues. Germline V CDR1 and CDR2: SGHAT, FQNNGV. With 5 bases removed from V and 2 bases from J, the gap between germline ends came to 7 bases. CDR3 sequence (DNA): TGTGCCAGCAGCCCCGGACCCTACAATGAGCAGTTCTTC. This codes for CASSPGPYNEQFF.

This rearrangement joins TRBV16 to TRBJ2-4; 10 bases align to TRBD2. Unmatched junction bases numbered 13, after V lost 4 bases and J lost 1 base. Germline values: CDR1 KGHSY, CDR2 FQNENV. CDR3 length: 19 residues. The CDR3 nucleotides are TGTGCCAGCAGCCCCCTCGGGCTAGCGGGAGCCTCGGCCAAAAACATTCAGTACTTC. Translated, it gives CASSPLGLAGASAKNIQYF.

The chain has TRBV14 and TRBJ2-1; D is unresolved. The CDR3 covers 11 residues. Germline V lookup: CDR1 SGHDN, CDR2 FVKESK. The V gene lost 5 bases and the J gene lost 12 bases, with 11 bases spanning the gap. The CDR3: CASSSKGGQFF. In DNA form, the CDR3 reads TGTGCCAGCAGCTCCAAAGGTGGGCAGTTCTTC.

This clone turned up a few times. The gene calls are TRBV6-6 and TRBJ2-5; 12 nucleotides match TRBD1. The CDR3 is made up of 14 amino acids. Germline V gene data show CDR1 as MNHNY and CDR2 as SVGAGI (reference sequence). Unmatched junction bases numbered 3, after V lost 6 bases and J lost 4 bases. CDR3 sequence (DNA): TGTGCCAGCAGCCGGGGACAGGGGGCAGAGACCCAGTACTTC. It yields the protein CASSRGQGAETQYF.

The J gene is TRBJ2-7, the V gene TRBV2; 9 bases align to TRBD1. Germline V gene lookup returns CDR1 SNHLY and CDR2 FYNNEI. The trim removed 6 bases at V and 4 bases at J, leaving 7 bases unmatched. CDR3 length: 14 residues. This chain's CDR3 is CASRYKQGAYEQYF. The CDR3 nucleotides read TGTGCCAGCAGATACAAACAGGGGGCATACGAGCAGTACTTC.

The sample holds one count of this clone. The chain combines TRBV6-5 with TRBJ2-1, with no clear D. The CDR3 totals 14 residues. CDR1 and CDR2 from the germline V gene are MNHEY and SVGAGI. Trimming removed 5 bases at V and 9 bases at J, with 17 bases between. The CDR3 nucleotides read TGTGCCAGCAGTGAAGTAGAATCACGGAGTGAGCAGTTCTTC. It is translated as CASSEVESRSEQFF.

V gene TRBV7-6 combines with J gene TRBJ2-3; 8 bases align to TRBD2. The germline V gene encodes CDR1 SGHVS and CDR2 FNYEAQ. The CDR3 is 15 residues long. V shed 4 bases, J shed 3 bases, and the junction held 6 bases outside the gene matches. CDR3 residues: CASSSLREGTDTQYF. Here the CDR3 DNA reads TGTGCCAGCAGCTCATTACGGGAGGGTACAGATACGCAGTATTTT. Combining the CDR3 with reference TRBV7-6 and TRBJ2-3 gives the whole variable domain GAGVSQSPRYKVTKRGQDVALRCDPISGHVSLYWYRQALGQGPEFLTYFNYEAQQDKSGLPNDRFSAERPEGSISTLTIQRTEQRDSAMYRCASSSLREGTDTQYFGPGTRLTVL.